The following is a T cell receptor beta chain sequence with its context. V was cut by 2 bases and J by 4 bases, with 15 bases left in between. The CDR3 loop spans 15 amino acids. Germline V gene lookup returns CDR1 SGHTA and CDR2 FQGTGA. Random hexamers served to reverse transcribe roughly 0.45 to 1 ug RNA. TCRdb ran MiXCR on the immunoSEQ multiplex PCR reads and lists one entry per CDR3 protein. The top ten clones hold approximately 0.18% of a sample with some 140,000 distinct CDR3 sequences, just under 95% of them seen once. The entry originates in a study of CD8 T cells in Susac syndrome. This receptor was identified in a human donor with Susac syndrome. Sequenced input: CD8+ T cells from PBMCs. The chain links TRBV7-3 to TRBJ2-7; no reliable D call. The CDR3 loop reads CASSLAGSSLYEQYF. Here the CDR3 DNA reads TGTGCCAGCAGCTTAGCCGGGTCCAGCCTGTACGAGCAGTACTTC.